What follows is one T cell receptor (beta chain) and its context. Clones were sequenced by immunoSEQ multiplex PCR, and TCRdb holds only the in-frame ones, with some missing. The sample has some 510,000 clones; roughly 90% are singletons. The data are from a study of blood T cell repertoires in COVID-19. Input material: PBMCs or T cells enriched from blood (not recorded which). The clonotype comes from a woman aged 40 to 50 who had recovered from COVID-19.

The CDR3 sequence: CASSPLGHLSSTDTQYF. In DNA, the CDR3 is TGTGCCAGCAGCCCCCTAGGACATTTGTCTAGCACAGATACGCAGTATTTT. V gene TRBV7-9 combines with J gene TRBJ2-3; weak D call: TRBD1 (5 bases). Germline CDR1 is SEHNR and CDR2 is FQNEAQ (reference sequence). This CDR3 region has 17 residues. The V end lost 5 bases, the J end lost 0 bases, and 18 bases lay between the germline ends.